These T cell receptor beta chains were read from a single sample in a study of a mutant IDH1 vaccine in newly diagnosed glioma. Only in-frame clones appear in the TCRdb table, and some are missing; sequencing was by immunoSEQ multiplex PCR. Here the sample spans around 30,000 clones, roughly 89% being singletons. Antigen specificity for these receptors is unknown. Sequenced material: PBMCs, taken from a glioma patient whose treatment included an IDH1 peptide vaccine. The receptors here all came from a man younger than 35 with glioma. Both conserved end residues are trimmed from each CDR3. Each record gives: V gene, J gene, CDR3 protein.

TRBV27	TRBJ2-3	ASSPSGGERTDTQY
TRBV7-7	TRBJ2-7	ASSLGTSGPQY
TRBV27	TRBJ2-2	ASSLAGGYTGELF
TRBV5-6	TRBJ2-1	ASSPTGWEDNEQF
TRBV6-5	TRBJ2-6	ASTDRDRANVLT
TRBV29-1	TRBJ1-3	SVVWTGTGNTIY
TRBV5-1	TRBJ1-6	ASSQATGSYSPLH
TRBV30	TRBJ2-3	AWTSGRTSTDTQY
TRBV19	TRBJ2-7	ASSIREAYEQY
TRBV15	TRBJ2-3	ATSSALSTDTQY
TRBV7-9	TRBJ2-7	ASSLNTYEQY
TRBV6-6	TRBJ2-4	ASSWGAKNIQY
TRBV5-6	TRBJ1-1	ASSLQIMNTEAF
TRBV7-8	TRBJ2-5	ATTPFETQY
TRBV4-2	TRBJ1-2	ASSQAFRDGRDGYT
TRBV28	TRBJ1-2	ASSFPTFRDYGYT
TRBV4-3	TRBJ2-1	ASSLKSGNEQF
TRBV5-6	TRBJ2-7	ASSLPPPGEQY